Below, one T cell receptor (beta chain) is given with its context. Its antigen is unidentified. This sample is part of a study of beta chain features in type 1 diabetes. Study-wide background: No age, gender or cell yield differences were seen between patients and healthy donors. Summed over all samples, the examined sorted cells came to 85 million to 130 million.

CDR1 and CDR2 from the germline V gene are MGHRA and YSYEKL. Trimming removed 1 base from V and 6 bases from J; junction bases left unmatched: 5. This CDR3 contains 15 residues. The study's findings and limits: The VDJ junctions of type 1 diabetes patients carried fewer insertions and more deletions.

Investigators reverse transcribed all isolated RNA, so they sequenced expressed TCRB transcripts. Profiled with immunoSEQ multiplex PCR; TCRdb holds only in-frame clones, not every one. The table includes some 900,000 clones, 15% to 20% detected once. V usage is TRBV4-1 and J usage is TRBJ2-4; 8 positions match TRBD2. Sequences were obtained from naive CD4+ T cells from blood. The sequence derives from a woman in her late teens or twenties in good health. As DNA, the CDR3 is TGCGCCAGCAGCCAAGTTTGGCTAGCGGGAAACATTCAGTACTTC. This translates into CASSQVWLAGNIQYF.